One and the same sample provided the 18 T cell receptor beta chains below, sequenced in a study of T cell repertoires in cytomegalovirus infection. Using its own MiXCR run on the reads, TCRdb lists one record per CDR3 protein. The table has approximately 250,000 distinct CDR3 sequences, approximately 10% seen once; the top ten hold more than 13%. Sequencing was done on a sample of PBMCs. Receptors were obtained from a human donor in good health (CMV status not recorded). Some clones in this sample may be carry-over from other donors' samples.

Ten or more counts support this clonotype. This rearrangement joins TRBV7-2 to TRBJ2-1; 7 nucleotides match TRBD2. CDR1 and CDR2 from the germline V gene are SGHTA and FQGNSA. Trimming cost V 1 base and J 5 bases; bases outside gene matches: 5. The CDR3 has 15 residues. CDR3 residues: CASSLVLAADNEQFF. The CDR3 region has the DNA TGTGCCAGCAGCTTAGTCCTAGCGGCAGACAATGAGCAGTTCTTC.

V and J are TRBV5-1 and TRBJ2-1; D gene unclear. CDR1 and CDR2 (germline): SGHRS, YFSETQ. V dropped 1 base and J dropped 1 base, with 6 bases sitting between them. The CDR3 extends over 14 amino acids. CDR3 nucleotide sequence: TGCGCCAGCAGCTTGAGTCGATCCTACAATGAGCAGTTCTTC. It specifies CASSLSRSYNEQFF.

This clonotype was detected ten times or more. The chain joins TRBV7-3 to TRBJ1-1; D is ambiguous. This CDR3 spans 14 amino acids. The ends were cut back, 1 base at V and 2 bases at J, with 8 bases in the middle. Germline V lookup: CDR1 SGHTA, CDR2 FQGTGA. The CDR3 region is CASSLMAVNTEAFF. In nucleotides, the CDR3 is TGTGCCAGCAGCTTAATGGCGGTTAACACTGAAGCTTTCTTT.

This clonotype was detected many times. V is TRBV7-2 and J is TRBJ1-5, with D possibly being TRBD1 (6 bases). CDR3 length: 15 amino acids. V lost 0 bases to trimming and J lost 5 bases, with 11 bases between them. Germline V lookup: CDR1 SGHTA, CDR2 FQGNSA. CDR3 protein: CASSLAPGQDQPQHF. The CDR3 coding sequence is TGTGCCAGCAGCTTAGCGCCGGGACAAGATCAGCCCCAGCATTTT.

The table lists this clonotype with many counts. V is TRBV6-2 or TRBV6-3 and J is TRBJ2-1, with D hard to call. The germline V and J ends were trimmed by 3 bases and 5 bases, with 11 bases remaining between them. CDR1 and CDR2 (germline): MNHEY, SVGEGT. This CDR3 has 14 residues. The CDR3 bases are TGTGCCAGCAGTTATTCATTTCCCCACAATGAGCAGTTCTTC. Translating it yields CASSYSFPHNEQFF.

The table lists this clonotype with many counts. V is TRBV7-2 and J is TRBJ2-5; D unresolved. The V end was cut by 1 base, the J end by 5 bases, with 8 bases between. Germline V gives CDR1 SGHTA, CDR2 FQGNSA. CDR3 length: 13 amino acids. The chain's CDR3 is CASSLGRIETQYF. The CDR3 region has the DNA TGTGCCAGCAGCTTAGGAAGAATTGAGACCCAGTACTTC.

At least ten counts were recorded for this clonotype. The chain has TRBV7-8 and TRBJ1-2; TRBD1 matches 8 bases. Trimming removed 4 bases from V and 8 bases from J; junction bases left unmatched: 18. Germline CDR1 SGHVS, CDR2 FQNEAQ. This CDR3 comprises 17 residues. CDR3 coding DNA: TGTGCCAGCAGCTCGCGGACAGGGCAGTCCTCGTTGGGAGGCTACACCTTC. This translates into CASSSRTGQSSLGGYTF.

The V gene is TRBV20-1, the J gene TRBJ2-1; 14 bases agree with TRBD2. V lost 1 base and J lost 9; bases outside the gene matches: 5. The CDR3 spans 15 residues. Germline loops: CDR1 DFQATT, CDR2 SNEGSKA (reference sequence). CDR3 in amino acids: CSARGGLAGVGEQFF. The CDR3 nucleotides are TGCAGTGCTAGAGGGGGACTAGCGGGAGTAGGTGAGCAGTTCTTC.

This clonotype was recorded at least ten times. J is TRBJ1-3 and V is TRBV6-5; D uncertain. CDR3 length: 13 amino acids. Per the germline V gene, CDR1 is MNHEY and CDR2 is SVGAGI. V lost 5 bases, J lost 1 base, and 6 bases lay in between. DNA for the CDR3: TGTGCCAGCAGTAGGAGGTCTGGAAACACCATATATTTT. Its translation: CASSRRSGNTIYF.

There are many counts of this clonotype. The chain uses TRBV19 and TRBJ2-7; D is possibly TRBD2 (5 bases). Trimming left V 9 bases short and J 3 bases short, with 18 bases between. Per germline, CDR1 LNHDA and CDR2 SQIVND (reference sequence). This CDR3 spans 14 amino acids. The CDR3 sequence is CASQRGLWDYEQYF. Written as DNA, the CDR3 is TGTGCCAGCCAACGCGGGCTTTGGGACTACGAGCAGTACTTC.

This clonotype was observed at least ten times. This chain links TRBV19 with TRBJ1-5; 7 bases fit TRBD1. Germline CDR1 is LNHDA and CDR2 is SQIVND (reference sequence). V shed 6 bases and J 3 bases; nucleotides not matched to a gene: 8. The CDR3 covers 15 residues. The CDR3 reads CASSDRTGPNQPQHF. The CDR3, as DNA: TGTGCCAGTAGCGACCGGACAGGACCCAATCAGCCCCAGCATTTT.

Many counts were recorded for this clonotype. CDR3 amino acids: CASSVSGTGFHEQYF. In nucleotides, the CDR3 is TGTGCCAGCAGCGTCTCCGGGACAGGGTTCCACGAGCAGTACTTC. The rearrangement uses TRBV7-2 and TRBJ2-7; 9 positions agree with TRBD1. In germline, CDR1 is SGHTA, CDR2 FQGNSA. The CDR3 covers 15 residues. V was pared by 5 bases and J by 5 bases, with 10 bases of the junction left unmatched.

The genes are TRBV29-1 and TRBJ1-5, with D possibly TRBD1 on 5 matching bases. Trimming took off 4 bases at V and 5 bases at J, with 12 bases between the two ends. The CDR3 sequence is 13 residues long. CDR1 SQVTM and CDR2 ANQGSEA come from the germline V gene. In nucleotides, the CDR3 is TGCAGCGTTGCCCGGGGACGGGATCAGCCCCAGCATTTT. This encodes CSVARGRDQPQHF.

This clonotype was found a few times. The chain is built from TRBV4-1 and TRBJ1-5, with 7 bases aligning to TRBD1. The junction had 2 bases not matched to a gene; V was cut back by 0 bases and J by 3 bases. Germline V CDR1 and CDR2: MGHRA, YSYEKL. This CDR3 is built from 15 residues. The CDR3 loop reads CASSQDDRVNQPQHF. In DNA form, the CDR3 reads TGCGCCAGCAGCCAAGATGACAGGGTCAATCAGCCCCAGCATTTT.

This clonotype was counted ten times or more. J is TRBJ2-1 and V is TRBV7-2; 7 nucleotides align to TRBD2. V shed 5 bases, J shed 6 bases, and the junction held 16 bases outside the gene matches. CDR3 length: 17 residues. In germline, CDR1 is SGHTA, CDR2 FQGNSA. As DNA, the CDR3 is TGTGCCAGCAGCCCCCTCACGGGGGGATCTGGGGTCAATGAGCAGTTCTTC. Encoded protein: CASSPLTGGSGVNEQFF. Based on the CDR3 plus reference TRBV7-2 and TRBJ2-1, the full variable domain is GAGVSQSPSNKVTEKGKDVELRCDPISGHTALYWYRQSLGQGLEFLIYFQGNSAPDKSGLPSDRFSAERTGGSVSTLTIQRTQQEDSAVYLCASSPLTGGSGVNEQFFGPGTRLTVL.

This clonotype was observed at least ten times. This chain connects TRBV7-2 to TRBJ2-4; TRBD2 agrees at 7 bases. The germline V gene encodes CDR1 SGHTA and CDR2 FQGNSA. The CDR3 is 14 residues long. V was pared by 5 bases and J by 5 bases, with 6 bases of the junction left unmatched. The CDR3 sequence is CASSLVGGENIQYF. The CDR3, as DNA: TGTGCCAGCAGCCTAGTGGGGGGGGAAAACATTCAGTACTTC.

The chain combines TRBV19 with TRBJ1-2, with D perhaps matching TRBD1 (5 bases). The CDR3 spans 15 residues. The V gene lost 10 bases and the J gene lost 4 bases, with 22 bases spanning the gap. Germline-derived CDR1 and CDR2 are LNHDA and SQIVND (reference sequence). Here the CDR3 reads CATRSRDGRPYGYTF. The CDR3 coding sequence is TGTGCCACACGGTCCCGGGACGGACGACCCTATGGCTACACCTTC.

J is TRBJ2-3 and V is TRBV29-1; 8 positions agree with TRBD2. The ends lost 7 bases at V and 2 bases at J; junction bases unmatched: 11. Germline V gene data show CDR1 as SQVTM and CDR2 as ANQGSEA. The CDR3 is 15 residues long. For the CDR3, the DNA is TGCAGCGGCGCCCTCAGCGGGAGTTCCACAGATACGCAGTATTTT. Translation: CSGALSGSSTDTQYF.